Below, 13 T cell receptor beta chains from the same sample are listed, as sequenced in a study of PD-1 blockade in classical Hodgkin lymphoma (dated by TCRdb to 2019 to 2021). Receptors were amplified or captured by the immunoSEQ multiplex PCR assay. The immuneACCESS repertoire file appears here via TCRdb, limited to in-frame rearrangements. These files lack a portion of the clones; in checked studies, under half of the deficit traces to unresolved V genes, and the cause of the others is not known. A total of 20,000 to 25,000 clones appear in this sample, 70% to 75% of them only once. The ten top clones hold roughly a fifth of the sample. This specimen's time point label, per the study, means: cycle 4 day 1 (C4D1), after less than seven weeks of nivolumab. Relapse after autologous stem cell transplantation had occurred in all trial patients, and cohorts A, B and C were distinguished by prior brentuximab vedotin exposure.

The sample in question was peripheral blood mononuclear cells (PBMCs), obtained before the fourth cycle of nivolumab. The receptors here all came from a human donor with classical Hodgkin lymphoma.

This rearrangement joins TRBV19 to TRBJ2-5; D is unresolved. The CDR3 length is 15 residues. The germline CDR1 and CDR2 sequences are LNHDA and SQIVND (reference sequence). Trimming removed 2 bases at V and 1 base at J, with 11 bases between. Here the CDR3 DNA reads TGTGCCAGTAGTATATCAGGCCTGCTCCAAGAGACCCAGTACTTC. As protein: CASSISGLLQETQYF.

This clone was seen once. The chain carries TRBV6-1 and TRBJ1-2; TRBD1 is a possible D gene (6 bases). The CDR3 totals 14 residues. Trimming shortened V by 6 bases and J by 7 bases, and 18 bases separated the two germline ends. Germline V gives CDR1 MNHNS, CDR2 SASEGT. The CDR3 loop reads CASSLQGGGGGYTF. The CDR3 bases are TGTGCCAGCAGCCTCCAAGGAGGGGGTGGTGGCTACACCTTC.

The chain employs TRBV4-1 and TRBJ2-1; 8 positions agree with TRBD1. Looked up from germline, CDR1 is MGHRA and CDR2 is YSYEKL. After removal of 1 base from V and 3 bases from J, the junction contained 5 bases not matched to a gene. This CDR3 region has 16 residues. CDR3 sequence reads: CASSQVMTGDYNEQFF. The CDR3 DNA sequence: TGCGCCAGCAGCCAAGTGATGACAGGGGACTACAATGAGCAGTTCTTC.

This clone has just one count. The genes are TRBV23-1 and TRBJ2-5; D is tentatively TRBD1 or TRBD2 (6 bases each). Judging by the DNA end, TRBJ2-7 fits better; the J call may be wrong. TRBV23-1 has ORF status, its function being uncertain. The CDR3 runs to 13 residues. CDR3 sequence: CASCQGGWYEQYF. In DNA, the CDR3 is TGCGCCAGCTGCCAAGGGGGGTGGTACGAGCAGTACTTC.

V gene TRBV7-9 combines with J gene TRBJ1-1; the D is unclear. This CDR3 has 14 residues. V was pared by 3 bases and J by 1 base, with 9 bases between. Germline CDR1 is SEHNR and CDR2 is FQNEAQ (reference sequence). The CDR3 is CASSFMVPNTEAFF. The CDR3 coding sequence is TGTGCCAGCAGCTTTATGGTGCCGAACACTGAAGCTTTCTTT.

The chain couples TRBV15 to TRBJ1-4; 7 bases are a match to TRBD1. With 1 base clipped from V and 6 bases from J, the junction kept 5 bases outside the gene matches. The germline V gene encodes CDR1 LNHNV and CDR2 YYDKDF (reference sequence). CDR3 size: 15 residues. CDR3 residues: CATSRVAQGYEKLFF. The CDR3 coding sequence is TGTGCCACCAGCAGAGTGGCACAGGGGTATGAAAAACTGTTTTTT.

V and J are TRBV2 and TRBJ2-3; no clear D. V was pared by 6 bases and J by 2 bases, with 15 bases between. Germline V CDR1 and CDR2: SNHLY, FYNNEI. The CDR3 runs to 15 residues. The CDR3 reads CASSASGYFTDTQYF. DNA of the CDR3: TGTGCCAGCAGCGCTAGTGGGTATTTCACAGATACGCAGTATTTT.

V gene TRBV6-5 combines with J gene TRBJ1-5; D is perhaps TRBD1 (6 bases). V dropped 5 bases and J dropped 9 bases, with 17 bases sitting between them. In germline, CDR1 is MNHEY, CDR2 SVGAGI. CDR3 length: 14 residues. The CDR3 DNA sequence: TGTGCCAGCAGTCAAGGGGGGGGCCATGGGCCCCAGCATTTT. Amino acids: CASSQGGGHGPQHF.

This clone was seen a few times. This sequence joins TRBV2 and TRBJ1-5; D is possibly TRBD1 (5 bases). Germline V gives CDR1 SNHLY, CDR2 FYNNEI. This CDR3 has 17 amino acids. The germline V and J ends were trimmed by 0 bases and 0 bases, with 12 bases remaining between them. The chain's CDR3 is CASSEALGPDSNQPQHF. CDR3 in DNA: TGTGCCAGCAGTGAAGCGCTGGGGCCGGATAGCAATCAGCCCCAGCATTTT.

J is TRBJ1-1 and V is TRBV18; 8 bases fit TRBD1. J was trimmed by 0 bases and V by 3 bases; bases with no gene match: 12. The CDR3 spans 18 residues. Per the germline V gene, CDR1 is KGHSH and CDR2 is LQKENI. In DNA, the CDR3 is TGTGCCAGCTCACCCTCAGCCGGGACAGGCCCGATGAACACTGAAGCTTTCTTT. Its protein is CASSPSAGTGPMNTEAFF.

CDR3 amino acids: CASSLAGGEVFYEQYF. The CDR3 DNA is TGTGCCAGCAGCTTAGCGGGTGGAGAGGTTTTCTACGAGCAGTACTTC. The genes are TRBV6-6 and TRBJ2-7; 7 bases fit TRBD2. Germline values: CDR1 MNHNY, CDR2 SVGAGI (reference sequence). CDR3 length: 16 residues. V lost 6 bases and J lost 3; bases outside the gene matches: 14.

CDR3 sequence reads: CASSPKTGGNTEAFF. The DNA of the CDR3 is TGTGCCAGCAGCCCAAAGACAGGGGGGAACACTGAAGCTTTCTTT. This rearrangement joins TRBV7-2 to TRBJ1-1; 9 bases match TRBD1. The CDR3 totals 15 residues. CDR1 SGHTA and CDR2 FQGNSA come from the germline V gene. V lost 5 bases and J lost 1; bases outside the gene matches: 5.

The CDR3 loop reads CASSRAPGQGQPQHF. Written as DNA, the CDR3 is TGCGCCAGCAGCAGAGCCCCGGGACAGGGGCAGCCCCAGCATTTT. V usage is TRBV5-1 and J usage is TRBJ1-5; 10 nucleotides line up with TRBD1. Per the germline V gene, CDR1 is SGHRS and CDR2 is YFSETQ. J was trimmed by 7 bases and V by 4 bases; bases with no gene match: 8. This CDR3 region has 15 residues.